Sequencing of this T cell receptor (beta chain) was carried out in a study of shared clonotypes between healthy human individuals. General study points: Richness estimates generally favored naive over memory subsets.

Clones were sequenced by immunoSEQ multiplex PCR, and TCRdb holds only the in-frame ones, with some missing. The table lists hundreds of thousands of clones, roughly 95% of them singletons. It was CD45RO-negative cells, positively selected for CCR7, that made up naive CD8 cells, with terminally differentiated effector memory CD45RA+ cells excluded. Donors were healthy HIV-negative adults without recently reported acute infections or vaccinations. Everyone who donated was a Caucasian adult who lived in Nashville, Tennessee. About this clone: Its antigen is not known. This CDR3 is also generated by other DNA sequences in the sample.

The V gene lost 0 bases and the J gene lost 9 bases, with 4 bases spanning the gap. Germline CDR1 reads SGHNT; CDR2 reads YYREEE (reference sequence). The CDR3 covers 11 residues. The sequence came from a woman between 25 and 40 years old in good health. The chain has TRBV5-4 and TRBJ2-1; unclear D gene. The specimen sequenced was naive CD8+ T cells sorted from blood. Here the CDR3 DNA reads TGTGCCAGCAGCTTGGTGAGTGAGCAGTTCTTC. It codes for CASSLVSEQFF.